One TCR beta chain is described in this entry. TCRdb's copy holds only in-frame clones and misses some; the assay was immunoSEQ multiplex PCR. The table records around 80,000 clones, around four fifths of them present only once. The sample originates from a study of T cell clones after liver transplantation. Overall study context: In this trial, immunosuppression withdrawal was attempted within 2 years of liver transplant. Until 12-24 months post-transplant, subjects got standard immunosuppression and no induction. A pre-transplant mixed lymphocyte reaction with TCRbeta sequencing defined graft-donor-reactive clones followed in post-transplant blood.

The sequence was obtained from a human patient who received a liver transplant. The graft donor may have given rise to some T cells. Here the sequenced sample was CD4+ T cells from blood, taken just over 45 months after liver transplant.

The CDR3 DNA reads TGTGCCAGTAGTCCCTCAGCAGGGGAGAATCAGCCCCAGCATTTT. Protein sequence: CASSPSAGENQPQHF. The chain combines TRBV19 with TRBJ1-5, with D possibly TRBD1 on 6 matching bases. The CDR3 extends over 15 amino acids. Germline CDR1 and CDR2: LNHDA and SQIVND (reference sequence). V dropped 5 bases and J dropped 4 bases, with 15 bases sitting between them.